The clone carrying this TCR beta chain appeared a few times. Its antigen is unidentified. These data originate in a study of identical twins. Study results and caveats: When twins shared out-of-frame alpha sequences, those sequences had excess low generation probability.

Each CDR3 protein is one row after TCRdb ran MiXCR on the 5' RACE reads. The sample holds a few hundred thousand distinct CDR3 sequences, 13% to 15% seen once. The V and J ends lost 7 bases and 1 base, in that order; junction bases with no gene match: 6. The length of the CDR3 is 15 residues. The V gene's germline CDR1 is MNHNS and CDR2 SASEGT. These same records also appear under a second study, on yellow fever vaccine responses in identical twins.

This receptor was obtained from a woman aged 18-35 years in good health. Sequences were obtained from CD4+ T cells sorted from blood. This rearrangement joins TRBV6-1 to TRBJ2-2, with TRBD1 matching over 7 bases. The CDR3 region is CASILGQRNTGELFF. The CDR3 DNA reads as TGTGCCAGCATATTGGGACAGAGGAACACCGGGGAGCTGTTTTTT.